What follows are 16 T cell receptor beta chains derived from one specimen sequenced in a study of blood T cell repertoires in COVID-19. The table came from immunoSEQ multiplex PCR; TCRdb's copy has only in-frame clones and leaves some out. The table has around 220,000 clones, around 82% seen once. The material sequenced was PBMCs or T cells enriched from blood (not recorded which). These receptors came from a woman in her forties with acute COVID-19.

This sequence joins TRBV7-3 and TRBJ2-2, with 9 bases lining up with TRBD2. The length of the CDR3 is 16 residues. Trimming at V came to 5 bases and at J to 5 bases, leaving 9 bases not matched to a gene. CDR1 and CDR2 from the germline V gene are SGHTA and FQGTGA. The DNA for the CDR3 is TGTGCCAGCAGCCCCGGGGGAGCGGGGGGAACCGGGGAGCTGTTTTTT. It is translated as CASSPGGAGGTGELFF.

This sequence joins TRBV12-3 or TRBV12-4 and TRBJ2-3, with a tentative D call TRBD2 (5 bases). Trimming shortened V by 7 bases and J by 3 bases, and 8 bases separated the two germline ends. CDR3 size: 12 residues. CDR3 DNA: TGTGCCAGCACCTCGGGGACAGATACGCAGTATTTT. This translates into CASTSGTDTQYF.

The chain has TRBV3-1 (or the pseudogene TRBV3-2) and TRBJ1-2; D possibly corresponds to TRBD1 (5 bases). CDR1 LGHDT and CDR2 YNNKEL come from the germline V gene (reference sequence). The CDR3 totals 14 residues. V gave up 1 base and J gave up 3 bases, with 9 bases separating them. The DNA of the CDR3 is TGTGCCAGCAGCCAAGGGGGCTGGGACTATGGCTACACCTTC. This encodes CASSQGGWDYGYTF.

The CDR3 DNA is TGCGCCAGCAGCCAGTCTAGTCTAGTCACCGGGGAGCTGTTTTTT. It yields the protein CASSQSSLVTGELFF. This chain uses TRBV5-1 with TRBJ2-2, with D hard to call. Germline CDR1 SGHRS, CDR2 YFSETQ. This CDR3 contains 15 residues. V dropped 4 bases and J dropped 4 bases, with 14 bases sitting between them.

The chain carries TRBV14 and TRBJ2-7, with 8 bases that match TRBD1. The V gene end was trimmed by 4 bases and the J gene end by 3 bases; junction bases not matched to a gene: 2. The CDR3 length is 13 residues. Germline V lookup: CDR1 SGHDN, CDR2 FVKESK. The CDR3 sequence: CASSRDRHYEQYF. DNA for the CDR3: TGTGCCAGCAGCCGGGACAGGCACTACGAGCAGTACTTC.

The V and J genes are TRBV28 and TRBJ2-5, with D possibly being TRBD2 (6 bases). Germline assignment: CDR1 MDHEN and CDR2 SYDVKM. Trimming took off 10 bases at V and 1 base at J, with 19 bases between the two ends. This CDR3 is 15 amino acids long. The CDR3 sequence is CATWGGGIVQETQYF. The CDR3 nucleotides read TGTGCCACCTGGGGAGGTGGAATCGTCCAAGAGACCCAGTACTTC.

The chain has TRBV19 and TRBJ2-7; 12 bases match TRBD2. The V gene's germline CDR1 is LNHDA and CDR2 SQIVND (reference sequence). This CDR3 spans 15 amino acids. V lost 5 bases to trimming and J lost 3 bases; unmatched junction nucleotides: 5. The DNA for the CDR3 is TGTGCCAGTAGTTCGCGGACTAGCGGGAACTACGAGCAGTACTTC. It yields the protein CASSSRTSGNYEQYF. Looking up the rest from reference TRBV19 and TRBJ2-7 gives the full variable domain: DGGITQSPKYLFRKEGQNVTLSCEQNLNHDAMYWYRQDPGQGLRLIYYSQIVNDFQKGDIAEGYSVSREKKESFPLTVTSAQKNPTAFYLCASSSRTSGNYEQYFGPGTRLTVT.

The chain couples TRBV30 to TRBJ2-2; a possible D gene is TRBD1 (5 bases). Germline V gives CDR1 GTSNPN, CDR2 SVGIG (reference sequence). The CDR3 consists of 15 residues. Trimming pared 8 bases from V and 0 bases from J, leaving 16 bases between. CDR3 protein: CATSGFGANTGELFF. The CDR3 coding sequence is TGTGCCACCTCAGGGTTCGGTGCGAACACCGGGGAGCTGTTTTTT. Filled out from reference TRBV30 and TRBJ2-2, the complete variable domain reads SQTIHQWPATLVQPVGSPLSLECTVEGTSNPNLYWYRQAAGRGLQLLFYSVGIGQISSEVPQNLSASRPQDRQFILSSKKLLLSDSGFYLCATSGFGANTGELFFGEGSRLTVL.

The chain carries TRBV30 and TRBJ1-6; D might be TRBD1 (5 bases). Trimming left V 5 bases short and J 0 bases short, with 14 bases between. The CDR3 totals 16 residues. CDR1 and CDR2 (germline): GTSNPN, SVGIG (reference sequence). The CDR3 region is CAWEKGASSYNSPLHF. In DNA form, the CDR3 reads TGTGCCTGGGAAAAAGGGGCGAGCTCCTATAATTCACCCCTCCACTTT. Using reference TRBV30 and TRBJ1-6 for the parts outside the CDR3, the full variable domain is SQTIHQWPATLVQPVGSPLSLECTVEGTSNPNLYWYRQAAGRGLQLLFYSVGIGQISSEVPQNLSASRPQDRQFILSSKKLLLSDSGFYLCAWEKGASSYNSPLHFGNGTRLTVT.

This chain joins TRBV19 and TRBJ1-1; weak D call: TRBD1 (6 bases). Germline-derived CDR1 and CDR2 are LNHDA and SQIVND (reference sequence). Trimming took 7 bases from V and 3 from J, leaving 15 bases between them. The CDR3 covers 14 residues. CDR3 DNA sequence: TGTGCCAGTATGAGTCCAGGGGTAGACACTGAAGCTTTCTTT. This translates into CASMSPGVDTEAFF.

The rearrangement uses TRBV9 and TRBJ2-3, with TRBD2 matching over 9 bases. The CDR3 consists of 16 residues. V gave up 0 bases and J gave up 5 bases; unmatched junction bases: 7. In germline, CDR1 is SGDLS, CDR2 YYNGEE. CDR3 nucleotide sequence: TGTGCCAGCAGCGTAGGTAGCGGGGGCCGAGGAGATACGCAGTATTTT. It yields the protein CASSVGSGGRGDTQYF.

The V and J genes are TRBV5-1 and TRBJ2-5; D uncertain. The germline V gene encodes CDR1 SGHRS and CDR2 YFSETQ. The CDR3 is made up of 15 amino acids. V was pared by 3 bases and J by 2 bases, with 14 bases between. CDR3 sequence (DNA): TGCGCCAGCAGCTCCTTGAGAGAATCACAAGAGACCCAGTACTTC. Its translation is CASSSLRESQETQYF.

V usage is TRBV12-3 or TRBV12-4 and J usage is TRBJ1-6, with no clear D. The CDR3 spans 13 residues. Trimming pared 1 base from V and 10 bases from J, leaving 8 bases between. As DNA, the CDR3 is TGTGCCAGCAGTTTAGGGTCAGTCTCACCCCTCCACTTT. Translated, it gives CASSLGSVSPLHF.

The chain uses TRBV7-6 and TRBJ1-1, with D maybe TRBD1 (6 bases). Trimming pared 5 bases from V and 0 bases from J, leaving 25 bases between. Germline values: CDR1 SGHVS, CDR2 FNYEAQ. The length of the CDR3 is 19 residues. Here the CDR3 DNA reads TGTGCCAGCAGCCTCCTACAGGGTTTCCAACTAAACATGAACACTGAAGCTTTCTTT. It yields the protein CASSLLQGFQLNMNTEAFF.

In its sample, this clone was seen a few times. CDR3 sequence (DNA): TGTGCCAGCAGCTTGACTAGCGAGGGCAATGAGCAGTTCTTC. This gives the protein CASSLTSEGNEQFF. The chain links TRBV5-8 to TRBJ2-1, with 7 bases that match TRBD2. Unmatched junction bases numbered 4, after V lost 1 base and J lost 6 bases. CDR3 size: 14 residues. The germline gives CDR1 SGHTS, CDR2 YDEGEE. Using reference TRBV5-8 and TRBJ2-1 for the parts outside the CDR3, the full variable domain is EAGVTQSPTHLIKTRGQQATLRCSPISGHTSVYWYQQALGLGLQFLLWYDEGEERNRGNFPPRFSGRQFPNYSSELNVNALELEDSALYLCASSLTSEGNEQFFGPGTRLTVL.

The chain combines TRBV5-1 with TRBJ2-2; D might be TRBD1 (6 bases). Germline V CDR1 and CDR2: SGHRS, YFSETQ. The CDR3 consists of 15 residues. V gave up 2 bases and J gave up 4 bases, with 12 bases separating them. CDR3 coding DNA: TGCGCCAGCAGCTTAGGGGGACAACGCACCGGGGAGCTGTTTTTT. Its protein is CASSLGGQRTGELFF.